The next 14 T cell receptor beta chains were all read from a single sample in a study of T-cell memory formation after mild COVID-19. MiXCR, applied by TCRdb to the 5' RACE reads, yields one record per CDR3 protein. Found here are approximately 170,000 distinct CDR3 sequences, 10% to 15% of them singletons; the top ten hold 3.3%. The specimen was PBMCs or a T cell subset sorted from them (not recorded which). These receptors all come from a man in his late teens or twenties who had mild COVID-19 (a few samples of this study predate the infection). Cell type and time point are not known.

This clonotype has ten or more counts. This chain uses TRBV11-1 with TRBJ1-2; the D is unclear. The CDR3 sequence is 13 residues long. Deletions cut 3 bases from V and 0 bases from J, with 5 bases between. The germline V gene has CDR1 SGHAT and CDR2 FQDESV (reference sequence). CDR3 sequence (DNA): TGTGCCAGCAGCTTCACAACTAACTATGGCTACACCTTC. Translation gives CASSFTTNYGYTF.

This clonotype was picked up many times. The V gene is TRBV4-3, the J gene TRBJ2-5, with D perhaps given as TRBD1 or TRBD2 (5 bases each). CDR1 is LGHNA, CDR2 YSLEER, per germline. Trimming cost V 0 bases and J 5 bases, with 16 bases left between them. The CDR3 runs 16 residues. The CDR3 here is CASSQDGRGREETQYF. The CDR3 nucleotides read TGCGCCAGCAGCCAAGATGGTCGGGGCAGGGAGGAGACCCAGTACTTC.

This clonotype was seen a few times. The V call is TRBV19, the J call TRBJ1-2, with TRBD1 identical over 7 bases. The CDR3 length is 16 residues. Germline V CDR1 and CDR2: LNHDA, SQIVND (reference sequence). Trimming cost V 0 bases and J 4 bases; bases outside gene matches: 8. This CDR3 is CASSIDPRTGTYGYTF. The DNA for the CDR3 is TGTGCCAGTAGTATAGATCCCCGGACAGGAACCTATGGCTACACCTTC.

This chain links TRBV7-9 with TRBJ2-3; D might be TRBD2 (5 bases). The CDR3 length is 15 residues. V shed 1 base and J shed 2 bases, with 10 bases lying between them. In germline, CDR1 is SEHNR, CDR2 FQNEAQ (reference sequence). The CDR3 DNA reads TGTGCCAGCAGCTTAGGGCGGGTATCCACAGATACGCAGTATTTT. Translation: CASSLGRVSTDTQYF.

This clonotype was observed at least ten times. The genes are TRBV27 and TRBJ1-5; tentative D call: TRBD1 (5 bases). Per the germline V gene, CDR1 is MNHEY and CDR2 is SMNVEV (reference sequence). The CDR3 consists of 15 residues. V shed 4 bases and J shed 5 bases, with 15 bases lying between them. This chain's CDR3 is CASSSGQPSYQPQHF. The CDR3, as DNA: TGTGCCAGCAGTTCGGGGCAGCCATCCTATCAGCCCCAGCATTTT.

This clonotype was counted many times. The chain links TRBV7-2 to TRBJ2-7; D ambiguous. Germline CDR1 and CDR2: SGHTA and FQGNSA. The CDR3 has 14 residues. The V and J ends lost 5 bases and 0 bases respectively, with 11 bases between them. DNA for the CDR3: TGTGCCAGCAGCCCCCGGGTCGACTCCTACGAGCAGTACTTC. Translation: CASSPRVDSYEQYF.

J is TRBJ2-7 and V is TRBV20-1, with 9 bases that match TRBD2. J was trimmed by 5 bases and V by 4 bases; bases with no gene match: 6. The CDR3 spans 13 residues. Looked up from germline, CDR1 is DFQATT and CDR2 is SNEGSKA (reference sequence). CDR3 DNA: TGCAGTGCTACGGGCGGGGGGGCCCACGAGCAGTACTTC. Its translation is CSATGGGAHEQYF.

This clonotype was seen only a few times. This chain joins TRBV4-2 and TRBJ1-2, with a possible D match to TRBD1 (6 bases). The CDR3 has 14 amino acids. The germline CDR1 and CDR2 sequences are LGHNA and YNFKEQ. Trimming cost V 6 bases and J 4 bases, with 15 bases left between them. CDR3 amino acids: CASRNTGSRYGYTF. Written as DNA, the CDR3 is TGTGCCAGCAGAAATACAGGGAGCCGCTATGGCTACACCTTC.

This clonotype was picked up one time. J is TRBJ2-5 and V is TRBV5-5; possible D gene TRBD1, 6 bases. The CDR3 totals 14 residues. V was shortened by 1 base and J by 2 bases, with 9 bases between the two germline ends. Germline values: CDR1 SGHKS, CDR2 YYEKEE (reference sequence). The CDR3 loop reads CASSLLGQQETQYF. The CDR3, as DNA: TGTGCCAGCAGCTTGCTCGGACAGCAAGAGACCCAGTACTTC.

The chain couples TRBV6-2 or TRBV6-3 to TRBJ2-7; D is unresolved. The CDR3 totals 14 residues. With 8 bases removed from V and 4 bases from J, the gap between germline ends came to 18 bases. The germline V gene encodes CDR1 MNHEY and CDR2 SVGEGT. CDR3 amino acids: CASHKSYGGYEQYV. The DNA of the CDR3 is TGTGCCAGCCACAAATCCTACGGCGGATACGAGCAGTACGTC.

The CDR3 protein is CASSLRGVASTDTQYF. The CDR3, as DNA: TGTGCCAGCAGCTTGAGGGGGGTGGCGAGCACAGATACGCAGTATTTT. This chain uses TRBV5-6 with TRBJ2-3; D might be TRBD1 or TRBD2, each matching 6 bases. The CDR3 totals 16 residues. The germline V gene encodes CDR1 SGHDT and CDR2 YYEEEE. V was pared by 1 base and J by 0 bases, with 12 bases between. Looking up the rest from reference TRBV5-6 and TRBJ2-3 gives the full variable domain: DAGVTQSPTHLIKTRGQQVTLRCSPKSGHDTVSWYQQALGQGPQFIFQYYEEEERQRGNFPDRFSGHQFPNYSSELNVNALLLGDSALYLCASSLRGVASTDTQYFGPGTRLTVL.

This clonotype was found a few times. The chain has TRBV12-3 or TRBV12-4 and TRBJ1-5; no clear D gene. Trimming stripped 3 bases from V and 0 bases from J, with 9 bases between. The length of the CDR3 is 15 residues. In DNA form, the CDR3 reads TGTGCCAGCAGTTTTCAGGCTAATAGCAATCAGCCCCAGCATTTT. Translated, it gives CASSFQANSNQPQHF.

This clonotype was counted a few times. DNA for the CDR3: TGTGCCAGCAGCCCACTCTCAGGGAGACGGGAGGACACCATATATTTT. Protein sequence: CASSPLSGRREDTIYF. V is TRBV7-9 and J is TRBJ1-3, with D possibly matching TRBD1 (5 bases). The germline V gene encodes CDR1 SEHNR and CDR2 FQNEAQ (reference sequence). V was cut by 5 bases and J by 8 bases, with 22 bases left in between. There are 16 residues in the CDR3.

This clonotype was observed many times. V is TRBV11-2 and J is TRBJ2-1; D call uncertain. The germline V gene has CDR1 SGHAT and CDR2 FQNNGV. This CDR3 comprises 12 residues. V was clipped by 5 bases and J by 4 bases, with 6 bases between them. The CDR3 DNA is TGTGCCAGCAGCAAAGAATACAATGAGCAGTTCTTC. It codes for CASSKEYNEQFF.